The source of this T cell receptor (beta chain) is a study of regulatory T cells in long-lasting Graves disease. Study-level findings and limits: Favoring TRBV28, TRBJ1-2 and TRBJ2-5 was a feature seen in persistent disease. Newly diagnosed Graves' patients had higher TCR diversity than persistent ones.

Both iRepertoire HTBI primers and Arm-PCR of CDR3 regions were used to build the TCR beta libraries. TCRdb reprocessed the multiplex PCR reads via MiXCR and lists one record per CDR3 protein. The repertoire includes a few hundred thousand distinct CDR3 sequences, roughly 25% of them detected once, and 25% to 30% sits in the top ten. The CDR3 runs 13 residues. CDR1 is SGHKS, CDR2 YYEKEE, per germline (reference sequence). V lost 1 base, J lost 7 bases, and 11 bases lay in between. Time point in this sample: persistent/refractory GD, antithyroid drugs over 5 years with positive TRAb. PBMC RNA served as the TCR library source. In its sample, this clonotype was seen a few times. Its antigen is unknown.

Sequencing used peripheral blood mononuclear cells (PBMCs), obtained when the disease was refractory, from a patient treated with antithyroid drugs. The sequence derives from a middle-aged woman with Graves disease. The rearrangement links TRBV5-5 to TRBJ1-1; D is unclear. CDR3 region: CASSLTIVGEAFF. Written as DNA, the CDR3 is TGTGCCAGCAGCTTGACTATAGTGGGTGAAGCTTTCTTT.